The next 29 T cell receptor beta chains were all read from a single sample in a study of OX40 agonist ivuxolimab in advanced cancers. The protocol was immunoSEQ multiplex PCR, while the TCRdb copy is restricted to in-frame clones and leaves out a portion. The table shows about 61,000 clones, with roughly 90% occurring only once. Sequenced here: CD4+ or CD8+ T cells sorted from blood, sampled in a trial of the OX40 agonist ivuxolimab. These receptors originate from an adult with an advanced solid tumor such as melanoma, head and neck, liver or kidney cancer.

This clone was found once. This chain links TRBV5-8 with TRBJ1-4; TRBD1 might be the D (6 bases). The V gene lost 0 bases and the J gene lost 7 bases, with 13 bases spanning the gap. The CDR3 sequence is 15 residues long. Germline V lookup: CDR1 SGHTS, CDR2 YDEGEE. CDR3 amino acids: CASSLVETGFEKLFF. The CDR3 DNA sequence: TGTGCCAGCAGCTTGGTGGAGACAGGCTTTGAAAAACTGTTTTTT.

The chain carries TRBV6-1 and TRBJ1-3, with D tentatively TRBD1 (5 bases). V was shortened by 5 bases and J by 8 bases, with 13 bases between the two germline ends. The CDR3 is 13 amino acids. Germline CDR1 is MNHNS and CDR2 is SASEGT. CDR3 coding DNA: TGTGCCAGCAGTCGCAGGGTTGGGGACACCATATATTTT. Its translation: CASSRRVGDTIYF.

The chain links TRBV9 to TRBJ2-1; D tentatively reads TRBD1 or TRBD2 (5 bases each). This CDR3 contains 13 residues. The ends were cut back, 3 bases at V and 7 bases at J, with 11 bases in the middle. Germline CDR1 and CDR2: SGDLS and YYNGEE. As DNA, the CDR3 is TGTGCCAGCAGCGCTTCCGGGGCTAATGAGCAGTTCTTC. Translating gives CASSASGANEQFF.

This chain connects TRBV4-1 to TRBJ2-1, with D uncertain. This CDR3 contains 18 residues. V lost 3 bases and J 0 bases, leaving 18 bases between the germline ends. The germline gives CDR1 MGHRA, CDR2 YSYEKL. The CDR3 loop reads CASSQQLKGYHSYNEQFF. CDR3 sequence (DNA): TGCGCCAGCAGCCAGCAACTGAAGGGCTACCACTCCTACAATGAGCAGTTCTTC.

CDR3 DNA sequence: TGTGCCAGCAGTGAATGGGTGGAATATGAAGCTTTCTTT. Its translation: CASSEWVEYEAFF. The gene calls are TRBV2 and TRBJ1-1; no reliable D call. The CDR3 is 13 residues long. CDR1 is SNHLY, CDR2 FYNNEI, per germline. V was clipped by 2 bases and J by 7 bases, with 11 bases between them.

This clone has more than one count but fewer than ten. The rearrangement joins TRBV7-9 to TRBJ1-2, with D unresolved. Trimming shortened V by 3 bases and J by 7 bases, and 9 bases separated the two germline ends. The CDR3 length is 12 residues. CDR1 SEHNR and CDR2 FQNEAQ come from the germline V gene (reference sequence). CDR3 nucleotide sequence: TGTGCCAGCAGCTTTGGGAAAGGTGGCTACACCTTC. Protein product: CASSFGKGGYTF.

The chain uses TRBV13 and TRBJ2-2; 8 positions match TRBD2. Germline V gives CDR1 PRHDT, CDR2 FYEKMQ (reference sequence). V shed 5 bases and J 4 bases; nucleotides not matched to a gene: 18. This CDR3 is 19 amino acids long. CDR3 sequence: CASSETSGETSLSTGELFF. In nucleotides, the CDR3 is TGTGCCAGCAGCGAAACTAGCGGAGAAACCAGTTTGAGCACCGGGGAGCTGTTTTTT. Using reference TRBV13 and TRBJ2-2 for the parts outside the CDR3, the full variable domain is AAGVIQSPRHLIKEKRETATLKCYPIPRHDTVYWYQQGPGQDPQFLISFYEKMQSDKGSIPDRFSAQQFSDYHSELNMSSLELGDSALYFCASSETSGETSLSTGELFFGEGSRLTVL.

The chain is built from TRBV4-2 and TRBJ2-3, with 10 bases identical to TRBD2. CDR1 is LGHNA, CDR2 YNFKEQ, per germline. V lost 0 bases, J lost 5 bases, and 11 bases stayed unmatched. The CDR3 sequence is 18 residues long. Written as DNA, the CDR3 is TGTGCCAGCAGCCAAGACCCTATAACTAGCGGGACTAGAGATACGCAGTATTTT. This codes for CASSQDPITSGTRDTQYF.

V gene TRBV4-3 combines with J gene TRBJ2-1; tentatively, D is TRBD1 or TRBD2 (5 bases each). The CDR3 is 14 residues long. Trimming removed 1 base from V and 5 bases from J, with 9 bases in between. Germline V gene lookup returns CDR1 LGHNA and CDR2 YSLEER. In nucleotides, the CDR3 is TGCGCCAGCAGCCAAGCGGGGCTCAACAATGAGCAGTTCTTC. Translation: CASSQAGLNNEQFF.

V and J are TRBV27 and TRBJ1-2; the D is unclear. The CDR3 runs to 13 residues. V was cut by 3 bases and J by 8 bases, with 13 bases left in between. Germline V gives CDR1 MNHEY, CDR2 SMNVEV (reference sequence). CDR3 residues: CASSLGVVGGYTF. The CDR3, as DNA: TGTGCCAGCAGTTTGGGTGTTGTCGGGGGCTACACCTTC.

The DNA for the CDR3 is TGTGCCAGCAGTTTGGTCGGGACTAGCTACGAGCAGTTCTTC. It yields the protein CASSLVGTSYEQFF. This rearrangement joins TRBV28 to TRBJ2-1; 9 bases fit TRBD2. Losses at the gene ends were 3 bases for V and 10 bases for J; bases not matched to a gene: 7. There are 14 residues in the CDR3. Germline-derived CDR1 and CDR2 are MDHEN and SYDVKM. The full variable domain, rest sourced from reference TRBV28 and TRBJ2-1, is DVKVTQSSRYLVKRTGEKVFLECVQDMDHENMFWYRQDPGLGLRLIYFSYDVKMKEKGDIPEGYSVSREKKERFSLILESASTNQTSMYLCASSLVGTSYEQFFGPGTRLTVL.

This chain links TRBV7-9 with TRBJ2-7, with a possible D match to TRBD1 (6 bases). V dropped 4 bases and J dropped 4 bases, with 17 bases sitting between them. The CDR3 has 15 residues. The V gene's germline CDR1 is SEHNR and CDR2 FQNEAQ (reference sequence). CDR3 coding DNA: TGTGCCAGCAGCTCAGCCCCAGGGGAGAAGTACGAGCAGTACTTC. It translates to CASSSAPGEKYEQYF. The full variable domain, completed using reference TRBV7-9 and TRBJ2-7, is DTGVSQNPRHKITKRGQNVTFRCDPISEHNRLYWYRQTLGQGPEFLTYFQNEAQLEKSRLLSDRFSAERPKGSFSTLEIQRTEQGDSAMYLCASSSAPGEKYEQYFGPGTRLTVT.

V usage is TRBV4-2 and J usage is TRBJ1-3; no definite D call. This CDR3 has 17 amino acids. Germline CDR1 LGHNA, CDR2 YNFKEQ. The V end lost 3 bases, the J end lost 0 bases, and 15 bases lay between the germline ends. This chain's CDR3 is CASSHTIHSASGNTIYF. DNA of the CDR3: TGTGCCAGCAGCCATACTATTCACAGCGCCTCTGGAAACACCATATATTTT.

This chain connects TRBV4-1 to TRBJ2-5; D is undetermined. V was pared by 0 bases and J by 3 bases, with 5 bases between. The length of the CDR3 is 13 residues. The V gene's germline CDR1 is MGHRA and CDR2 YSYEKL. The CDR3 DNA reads TGCGCCAGCAGCCAAGATCAAGAAGAGACCCAGTACTTC. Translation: CASSQDQEETQYF.

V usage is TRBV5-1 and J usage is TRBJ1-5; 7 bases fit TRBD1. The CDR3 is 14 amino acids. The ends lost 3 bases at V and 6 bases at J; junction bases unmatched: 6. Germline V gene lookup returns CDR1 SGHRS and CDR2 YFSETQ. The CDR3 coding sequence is TGCGCCAGCAGCTACGACCAGGGGGTTCAGCCCCAGCATTTT. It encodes CASSYDQGVQPQHF.

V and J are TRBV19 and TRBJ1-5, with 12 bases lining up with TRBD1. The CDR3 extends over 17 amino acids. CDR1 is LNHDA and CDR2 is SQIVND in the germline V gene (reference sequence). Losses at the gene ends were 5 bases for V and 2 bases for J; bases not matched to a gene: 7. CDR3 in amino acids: CASSSGTGGRGNQPQHF. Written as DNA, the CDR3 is TGTGCCAGTAGTTCCGGGACAGGGGGCCGGGGCAATCAGCCCCAGCATTTT.

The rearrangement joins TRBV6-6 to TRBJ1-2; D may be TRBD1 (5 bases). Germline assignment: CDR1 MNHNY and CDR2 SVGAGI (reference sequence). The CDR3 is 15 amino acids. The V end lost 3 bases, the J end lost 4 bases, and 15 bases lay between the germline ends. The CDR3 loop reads CASSYDVGRVYGYTF. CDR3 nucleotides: TGTGCCAGCAGTTATGACGTCGGCAGGGTCTATGGCTACACCTTC.

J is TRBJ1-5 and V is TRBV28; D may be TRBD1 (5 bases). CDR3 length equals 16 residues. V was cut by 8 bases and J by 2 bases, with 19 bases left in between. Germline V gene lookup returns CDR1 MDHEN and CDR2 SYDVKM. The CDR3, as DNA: TGTGCCAGCGGAGTATTGAAGGGGCCTCGCAATCAGCCCCAGCATTTT. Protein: CASGVLKGPRNQPQHF.

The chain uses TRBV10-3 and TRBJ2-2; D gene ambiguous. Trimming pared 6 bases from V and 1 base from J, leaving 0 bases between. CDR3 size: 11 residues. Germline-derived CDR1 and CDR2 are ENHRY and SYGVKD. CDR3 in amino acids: CAIRNTGELFF. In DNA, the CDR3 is TGTGCCATCAGGAACACCGGGGAGCTGTTTTTT.

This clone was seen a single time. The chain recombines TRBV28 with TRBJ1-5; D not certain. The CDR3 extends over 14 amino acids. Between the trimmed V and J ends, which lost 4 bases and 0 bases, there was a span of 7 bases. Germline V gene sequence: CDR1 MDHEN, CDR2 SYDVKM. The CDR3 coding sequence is TGTGCCAGCAGTTGGCCCTATAGCAATCAGCCCCAGCATTTT. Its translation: CASSWPYSNQPQHF.

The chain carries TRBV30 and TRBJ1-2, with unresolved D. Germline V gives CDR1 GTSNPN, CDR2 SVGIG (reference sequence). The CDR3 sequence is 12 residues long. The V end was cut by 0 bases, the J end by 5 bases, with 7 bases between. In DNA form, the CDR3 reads TGTGCCTGGAGTGTAACCGGGTATGGCTACACCTTC. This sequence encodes CAWSVTGYGYTF.

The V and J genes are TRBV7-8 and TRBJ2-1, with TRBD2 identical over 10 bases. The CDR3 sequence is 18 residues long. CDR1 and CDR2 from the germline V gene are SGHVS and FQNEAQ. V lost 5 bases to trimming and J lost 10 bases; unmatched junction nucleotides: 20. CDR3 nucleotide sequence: TGTGCCAGCAGCCACAGGGTCAGGGAAGGCCTAGCGGGAGAGGAGCAGTTCTTC. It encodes CASSHRVREGLAGEEQFF. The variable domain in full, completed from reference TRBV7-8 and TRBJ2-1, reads GAGVSQSPRYKVAKRGQDVALRCDPISGHVSLFWYQQALGQGPEFLTYFQNEAQLDKSGLPSDRFFAERPEGSVSTLKIQRTQQEDSAVYLCASSHRVREGLAGEEQFFGPGTRLTVL.

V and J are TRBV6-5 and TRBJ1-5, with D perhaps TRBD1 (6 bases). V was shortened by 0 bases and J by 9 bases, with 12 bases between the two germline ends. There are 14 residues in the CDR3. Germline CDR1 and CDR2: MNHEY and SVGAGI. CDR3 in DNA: TGTGCCAGCAGTTACTCGGCAGAGGGGGGGCCCCAGCATTTT. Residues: CASSYSAEGGPQHF.

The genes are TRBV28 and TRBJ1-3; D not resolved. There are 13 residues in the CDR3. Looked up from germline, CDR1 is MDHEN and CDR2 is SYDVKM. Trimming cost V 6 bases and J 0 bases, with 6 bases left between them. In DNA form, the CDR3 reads TGTGCCAGCAGGCTCAGCTCTGGAAACACCATATATTTT. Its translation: CASRLSSGNTIYF.

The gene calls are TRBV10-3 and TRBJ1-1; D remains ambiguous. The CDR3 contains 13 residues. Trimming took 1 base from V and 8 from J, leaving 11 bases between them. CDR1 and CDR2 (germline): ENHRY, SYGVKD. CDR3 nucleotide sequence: TGTGCCATCAGTGAGTTTTTGGGGATCGAAGCTTTCTTT. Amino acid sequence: CAISEFLGIEAFF.

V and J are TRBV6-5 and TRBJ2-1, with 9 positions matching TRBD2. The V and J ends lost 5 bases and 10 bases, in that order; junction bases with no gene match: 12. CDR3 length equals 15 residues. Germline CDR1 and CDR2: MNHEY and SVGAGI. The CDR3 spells CASSRSAGGLQEQFF. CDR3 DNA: TGTGCCAGCAGTCGATCAGCGGGAGGCCTCCAAGAGCAGTTCTTC.

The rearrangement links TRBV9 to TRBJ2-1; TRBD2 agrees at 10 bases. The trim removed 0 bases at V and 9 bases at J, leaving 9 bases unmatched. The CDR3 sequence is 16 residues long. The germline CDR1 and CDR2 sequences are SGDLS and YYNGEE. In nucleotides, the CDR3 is TGTGCCAGCAGCGTAGTGAGCGGGGGGGTTAAAAGTGAGCAGTTCTTC. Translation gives CASSVVSGGVKSEQFF.

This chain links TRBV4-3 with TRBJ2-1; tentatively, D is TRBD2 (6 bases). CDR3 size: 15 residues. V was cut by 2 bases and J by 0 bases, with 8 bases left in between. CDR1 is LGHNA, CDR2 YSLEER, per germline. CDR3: CASSQLASSYNEQFF. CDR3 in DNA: TGCGCCAGCAGCCAACTAGCGAGCTCCTACAATGAGCAGTTCTTC.

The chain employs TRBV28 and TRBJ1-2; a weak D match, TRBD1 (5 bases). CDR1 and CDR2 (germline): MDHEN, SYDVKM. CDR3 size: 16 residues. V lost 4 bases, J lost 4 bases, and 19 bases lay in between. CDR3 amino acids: CASSWDPGMRVYGYTF. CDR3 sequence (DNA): TGTGCCAGCAGTTGGGACCCTGGGATGAGGGTCTATGGCTACACCTTC.